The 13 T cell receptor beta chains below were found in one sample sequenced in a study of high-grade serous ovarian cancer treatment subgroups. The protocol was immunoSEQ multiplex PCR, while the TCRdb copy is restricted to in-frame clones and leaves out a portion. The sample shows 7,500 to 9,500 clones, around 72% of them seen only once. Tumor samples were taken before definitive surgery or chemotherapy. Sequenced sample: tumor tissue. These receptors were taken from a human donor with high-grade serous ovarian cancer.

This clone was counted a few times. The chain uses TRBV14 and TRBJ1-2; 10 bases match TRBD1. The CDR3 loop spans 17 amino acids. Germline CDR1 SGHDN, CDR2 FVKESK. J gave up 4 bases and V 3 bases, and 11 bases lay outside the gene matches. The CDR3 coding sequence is TGTGCCAGCAGCCAGCGACAGGGGGCGACGACTAGCTATGGCTACACCTTC. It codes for CASSQRQGATTSYGYTF.

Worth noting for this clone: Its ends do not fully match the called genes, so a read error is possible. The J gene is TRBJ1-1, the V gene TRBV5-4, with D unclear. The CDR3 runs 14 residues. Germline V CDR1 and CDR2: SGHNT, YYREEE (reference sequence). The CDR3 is CASSQDALNTEAFF. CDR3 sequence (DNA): TGCGCCAGCAGCCAAGATGCCCTGAACACTGAAGCTTTCTTT. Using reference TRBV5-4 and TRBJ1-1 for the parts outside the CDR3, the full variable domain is ETGVTQSPTHLIKTRGQQVTLRCSSQSGHNTVSWYQQALGQGPQFIFQYYREEENGRGNFPPRFSGLQFPNYSSELNVNALELDDSALYLCASSQDALNTEAFFGQGTRLTVV.

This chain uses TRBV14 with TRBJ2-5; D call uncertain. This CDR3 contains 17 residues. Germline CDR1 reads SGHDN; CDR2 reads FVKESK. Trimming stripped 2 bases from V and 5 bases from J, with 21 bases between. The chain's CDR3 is CASSQNPSHSLGETQYF. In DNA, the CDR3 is TGTGCCAGCAGCCAAAACCCCTCTCACTCCTTGGGGGAGACCCAGTACTTC.

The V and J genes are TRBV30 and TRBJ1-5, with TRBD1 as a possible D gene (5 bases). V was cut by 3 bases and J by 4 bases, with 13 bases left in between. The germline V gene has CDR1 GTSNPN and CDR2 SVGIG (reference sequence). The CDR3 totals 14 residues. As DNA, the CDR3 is TGTGCCTGGAGCCTTACTGGGACGAATCAGCCCCAGCATTTT. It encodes CAWSLTGTNQPQHF.

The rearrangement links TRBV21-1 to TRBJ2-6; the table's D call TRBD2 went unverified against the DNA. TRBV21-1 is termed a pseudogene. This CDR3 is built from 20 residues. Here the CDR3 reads CASSNGLRWRVSSGANVLTF. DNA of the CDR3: TGTGCCAGCAGCAACGGGCTACGGTGGCGGGTGAGCTCTGGGGCCAACGTCCTGACTTTC.

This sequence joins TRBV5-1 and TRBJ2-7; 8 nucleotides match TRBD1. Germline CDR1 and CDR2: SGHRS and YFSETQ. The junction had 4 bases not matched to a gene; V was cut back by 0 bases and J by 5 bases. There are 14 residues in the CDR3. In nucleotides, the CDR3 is TGCGCCAGCAGCTTGGGCAGGGGGCTCGACGAGCAGTACTTC. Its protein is CASSLGRGLDEQYF. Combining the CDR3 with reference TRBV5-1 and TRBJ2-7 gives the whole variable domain KAGVTQTPRYLIKTRGQQVTLSCSPISGHRSVSWYQQTPGQGLQFLFEYFSETQRNKGNFPGRFSGRQFSNSRSEMNVSTLELGDSALYLCASSLGRGLDEQYFGPGTRLTVT.

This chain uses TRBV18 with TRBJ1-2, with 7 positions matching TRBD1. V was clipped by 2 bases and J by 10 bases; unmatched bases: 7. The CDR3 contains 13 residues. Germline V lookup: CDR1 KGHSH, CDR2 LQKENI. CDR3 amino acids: CASSPGTAPFYTF. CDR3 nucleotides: TGTGCCAGCTCACCAGGGACAGCTCCTTTCTACACCTTC. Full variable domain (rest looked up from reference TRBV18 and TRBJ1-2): NAGVMQNPRHLVRRRGQEARLRCSPMKGHSHVYWYRQLPEEGLKFMVYLQKENIIDESGMPKERFSAEFPKEGPSILRIQQVVRGDSAAYFCASSPGTAPFYTFGSGTRLTVV.

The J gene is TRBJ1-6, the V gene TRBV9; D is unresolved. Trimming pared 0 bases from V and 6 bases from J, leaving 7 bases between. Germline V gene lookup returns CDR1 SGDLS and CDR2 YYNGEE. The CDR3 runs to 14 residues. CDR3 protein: CASSVGPTNSPLHF. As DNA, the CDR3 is TGTGCCAGCAGCGTAGGACCGACTAATTCACCCCTCCACTTT.

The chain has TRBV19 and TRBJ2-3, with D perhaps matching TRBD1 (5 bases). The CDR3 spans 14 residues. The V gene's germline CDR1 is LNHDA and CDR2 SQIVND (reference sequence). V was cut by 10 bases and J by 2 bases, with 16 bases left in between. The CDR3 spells CATREDFYTDTQYF. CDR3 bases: TGTGCCACCAGGGAAGACTTTTACACAGATACGCAGTATTTT.

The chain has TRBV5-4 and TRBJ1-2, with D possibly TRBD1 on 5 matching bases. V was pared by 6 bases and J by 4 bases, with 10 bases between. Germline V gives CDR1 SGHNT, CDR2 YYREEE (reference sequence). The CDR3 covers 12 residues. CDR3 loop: CASTTDLYGYTF. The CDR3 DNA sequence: TGTGCCAGCACGACAGACCTCTATGGCTACACCTTC.

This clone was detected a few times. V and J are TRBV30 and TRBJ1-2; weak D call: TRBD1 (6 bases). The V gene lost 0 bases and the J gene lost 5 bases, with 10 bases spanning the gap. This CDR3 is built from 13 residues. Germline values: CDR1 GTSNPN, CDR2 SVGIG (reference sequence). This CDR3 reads CAWSVGTIYGYTF. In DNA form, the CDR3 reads TGTGCCTGGAGTGTAGGGACAATTTATGGCTACACCTTC.

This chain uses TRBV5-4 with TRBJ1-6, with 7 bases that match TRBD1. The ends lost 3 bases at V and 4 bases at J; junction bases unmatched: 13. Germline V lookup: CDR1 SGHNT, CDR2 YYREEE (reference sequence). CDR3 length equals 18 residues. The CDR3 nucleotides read TGTGCCAGCAGCTCAAGACAAGGACAGGAGCTGTATAATTCACCCCTCCACTTT. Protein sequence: CASSSRQGQELYNSPLHF. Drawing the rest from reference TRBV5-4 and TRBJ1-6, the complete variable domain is ETGVTQSPTHLIKTRGQQVTLRCSSQSGHNTVSWYQQALGQGPQFIFQYYREEENGRGNFPPRFSGLQFPNYSSELNVNALELDDSALYLCASSSRQGQELYNSPLHFGNGTRLTVT.

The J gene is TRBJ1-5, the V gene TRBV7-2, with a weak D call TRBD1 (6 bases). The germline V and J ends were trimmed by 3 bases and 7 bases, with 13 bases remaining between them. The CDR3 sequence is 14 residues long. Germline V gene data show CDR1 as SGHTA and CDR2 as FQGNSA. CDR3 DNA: TGTGCCAGCAGCTTGTATTCAGGGGAGCAGCCCCAGCATTTT. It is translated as CASSLYSGEQPQHF.